Presented here are 14 T cell receptor beta chains from one specimen sequenced in a study of response to subunit inactivated influenza vaccine. TCRdb used MiXCR to reprocess the RT-PCR reads, holding one entry per CDR3 protein. This sample carries around 520,000 distinct CDR3 sequences, about an eighth of them seen once, and the ten largest clones take about 10%. Specimen: PBMCs from blood, collected on the day of vaccination. The source is a man over 45 who received an inactivated influenza vaccine.

Only a few counts were recorded for this clonotype. J is TRBJ2-1 and V is TRBV20-1; the match to TRBD2 covers 8 bases. The CDR3 consists of 11 residues. Germline V lookup: CDR1 DFQATT, CDR2 SNEGSKA (reference sequence). Trimming took 5 bases from V and 7 from J; bases not matched to a gene: 1. The CDR3 reads CSAPGGNEQFF. The CDR3, as DNA: TGCAGTGCTCCGGGGGGGAATGAGCAGTTCTTC.

The chain is built from TRBV14 and TRBJ2-2; perhaps TRBD2 as D (5 bases). Germline CDR1 SGHDN, CDR2 FVKESK. Trimming left V 2 bases short and J 2 bases short, with 21 bases between. CDR3 length: 19 amino acids. The CDR3 is CASSQIRALRGNNTGELFF. CDR3 coding DNA: TGTGCCAGCAGCCAAATCCGGGCCTTGCGAGGGAACAACACCGGGGAGCTGTTTTTT.

DNA of the CDR3: TGCAGTGCTAGCGAGGGAACAACTAATGAAAAACTGTTTTTT. It yields the protein CSASEGTTNEKLFF. This chain uses TRBV20-1 with TRBJ1-4; D gene ambiguous. Trimming removed 3 bases at V and 0 bases at J, with 8 bases between. The CDR3 has 14 residues. The germline CDR1 and CDR2 sequences are DFQATT and SNEGSKA (reference sequence).

This clonotype was counted between two and nine times. This rearrangement joins TRBV7-2 to TRBJ2-2; D unclear. The CDR3 totals 13 residues. The germline V and J ends were trimmed by 5 bases and 6 bases, with 10 bases remaining between them. Germline loops: CDR1 SGHTA, CDR2 FQGNSA. The CDR3 DNA is TGTGCCAGCAGCCGACCGGTGGCCGGGGAGCTGTTTTTT. It is translated as CASSRPVAGELFF. Based on the CDR3 plus reference TRBV7-2 and TRBJ2-2, the full variable domain is GAGVSQSPSNKVTEKGKDVELRCDPISGHTALYWYRQSLGQGLEFLIYFQGNSAPDKSGLPSDRFSAERTGGSVSTLTIQRTQQEDSAVYLCASSRPVAGELFFGEGSRLTVL.

This clonotype was found a few times. The chain combines TRBV10-3 with TRBJ2-3, with 16 nucleotides matching TRBD2. CDR3 size: 17 residues. Germline CDR1 and CDR2: ENHRY and SYGVKD. V dropped 5 bases and J dropped 5; count of bases not matched to a gene: 7. CDR3 amino acids: CAISPGTSGGALDTQYF. CDR3 DNA sequence: TGTGCCATCAGTCCCGGGACTAGCGGGGGGGCCTTAGATACGCAGTATTTT.

This clonotype was recorded at least ten times. The gene calls are TRBV20-1 and TRBJ1-5; 8 nucleotides line up with TRBD1. With V trimmed by 3 bases and J by 0 bases, 10 bases remained unmatched. This CDR3 contains 17 residues. Germline V gives CDR1 DFQATT, CDR2 SNEGSKA (reference sequence). The CDR3 DNA reads TGCAGTGCTAGCCGGGACAGGAGTTTATATAGCAATCAGCCCCAGCATTTT. As protein: CSASRDRSLYSNQPQHF.

This clonotype appeared once. The genes are TRBV11-1 and TRBJ2-1; 7 bases line up with TRBD1. Trimming cost V 5 bases and J 4 bases; bases outside gene matches: 17. This CDR3 contains 18 residues. Germline CDR1 reads SGHAT; CDR2 reads FQDESV (reference sequence). The chain's CDR3 is CASSRRPSDRAEYNEQFF. The CDR3 DNA reads TGTGCCAGCAGCCGACGACCTTCCGACAGGGCGGAATACAATGAGCAGTTCTTC.

The chain couples TRBV4-3 to TRBJ2-1; 7 bases are shared with TRBD1. V shed 4 bases, J shed 2 bases, and the junction held 11 bases outside the gene matches. The CDR3 is 17 amino acids. Germline-derived CDR1 and CDR2 are LGHNA and YSLEER. The DNA of the CDR3 is TGCGCCAGCAGCCGATCCCAGGGGGAACCCACCTACAATGAGCAGTTCTTC. This sequence encodes CASSRSQGEPTYNEQFF.

This clonotype was observed many times. The V call is TRBV24-1, the J call TRBJ2-3; no clear D. Trimming removed 1 base at V and 6 bases at J, with 4 bases between. Germline V gene data show CDR1 as KGHDR and CDR2 as SFDVKD. The CDR3 is 12 amino acids. The CDR3 loop is CATSDFSDTQYF. CDR3 sequence (DNA): TGTGCCACCAGTGATTTTTCGGATACGCAGTATTTT.

A few counts support this clonotype. A read error may produce the germline difference seen at one junction end. The chain joins TRBV5-5 to TRBJ2-3; perhaps TRBD2 as D (6 bases). This CDR3 has 16 amino acids. The V gene's germline CDR1 is SGHKS and CDR2 YYEKEE (reference sequence). The CDR3 nucleotides are TGTGCCAGCAGACCCGGTGGGGGGTCGACTACAGATACGCGGTATTTT. Translated: CASRPGGGSTTDTRYF.

The sample holds many counts of this clonotype. This chain uses TRBV28 with TRBJ2-7, with D possibly being TRBD2 (6 bases). The ends were cut back, 9 bases at V and 3 bases at J, with 9 bases in the middle. CDR1 MDHEN and CDR2 SYDVKM come from the germline V gene. The CDR3 contains 11 residues. CDR3 sequence (DNA): TGTGCCAGTGGGACTTTCTACGAGCAGTACTTC. Protein product: CASGTFYEQYF.

The rearrangement joins TRBV6-6 to TRBJ2-1; D might be TRBD1 or TRBD2, each matching 5 bases. In germline, CDR1 is MNHNY, CDR2 SVGAGI (reference sequence). V gave up 3 bases and J gave up 11 bases, with 11 bases separating them. The CDR3 has 12 amino acids. This CDR3 is CASSYLGTQQFF. The CDR3 DNA reads as TGTGCCAGCAGTTATTTGGGGACCCAGCAGTTCTTC.

This clonotype has only a few counts. This chain connects TRBV7-6 to TRBJ2-1, with D unresolved. The germline CDR1 and CDR2 sequences are SGHVS and FNYEAQ. The CDR3 loop spans 12 amino acids. V gave up 6 bases and J gave up 6 bases, with 9 bases separating them. Written as DNA, the CDR3 is TGTGCCAGCAGTCCCGGACGCAATGAGCAGTTCTTC. It translates to CASSPGRNEQFF. Combining the CDR3 with reference TRBV7-6 and TRBJ2-1 gives the whole variable domain GAGVSQSPRYKVTKRGQDVALRCDPISGHVSLYWYRQALGQGPEFLTYFNYEAQQDKSGLPNDRFSAERPEGSISTLTIQRTEQRDSAMYRCASSPGRNEQFFGPGTRLTVL.

The genes are TRBV15 and TRBJ2-1; 8 nucleotides line up with TRBD2. Germline V CDR1 and CDR2: LNHNV, YYDKDF (reference sequence). V trimming: 4 bases; J trimming: 0 bases; junction bases outside the gene matches: 8. The CDR3 runs to 17 residues. The CDR3 region has the DNA TGTGCCACCAGCAACAGACTAGCGCCGAGCTCCTACAATGAGCAGTTCTTC. Its translation is CATSNRLAPSSYNEQFF.